Following are 23 T cell receptor beta chains from one sample sequenced in a study of blood T cell repertoires in COVID-19. Sequencing was performed with immunoSEQ multiplex PCR; in TCRdb, only in-frame clones are kept and a portion is missing. The repertoire has about 100,000 clones, roughly 84% of them found once; the top ten carry roughly 2%. The source material was peripheral blood. All receptors come from a man between 65 and 79 years old with active or convalescent COVID-19.

In this sample, this clone turned up once. The rearrangement joins TRBV6-5 to TRBJ2-5; tentatively, D is TRBD1 (7 bases). CDR1 is MNHEY, CDR2 SVGAGI, per germline. This CDR3 has 15 residues. Trimming took 4 bases from V and 5 from J, leaving 17 bases between them. CDR3 in DNA: TGTGCCAGCAGTTTCGGACAGGTTCGGGGGGAGACCCAGTACTTC. Its translation is CASSFGQVRGETQYF.

The chain has TRBV7-2 and TRBJ2-1, with TRBD2 matching 9 bases. The CDR3 is 16 residues long. Germline V lookup: CDR1 SGHTA, CDR2 FQGNSA. Trimming removed 2 bases from V and 5 bases from J; junction bases left unmatched: 7. This CDR3 reads CASSLLGGGVNNEQFF. The CDR3 nucleotides are TGTGCCAGCAGCTTATTGGGCGGGGGGGTAAACAATGAGCAGTTCTTC.

This chain connects TRBV30 to TRBJ1-1, with D maybe TRBD1 (6 bases). V lost 8 bases and J 2 bases, leaving 12 bases between the germline ends. Germline V gene lookup returns CDR1 GTSNPN and CDR2 SVGIG (reference sequence). The CDR3 contains 12 residues. In DNA, the CDR3 is TGTGCCAACCACAGGGAAAACACTGAAGCTTTCTTT. It specifies CANHRENTEAFF.

The chain is built from TRBV9 and TRBJ2-7; no definite D call. The V and J ends lost 0 bases and 4 bases respectively, with 8 bases between them. The CDR3 contains 13 residues. Germline values: CDR1 SGDLS, CDR2 YYNGEE. This CDR3 is CASSVEPEYEQYF. The DNA for the CDR3 is TGTGCCAGCAGCGTAGAACCAGAATACGAGCAGTACTTC.

V usage is TRBV28 and J usage is TRBJ2-3, with a weak D call TRBD2 (6 bases). Looked up from germline, CDR1 is MDHEN and CDR2 is SYDVKM. Trimming cost V 3 bases and J 2 bases, with 15 bases left between them. The CDR3 has 16 residues. Written as DNA, the CDR3 is TGTGCCAGCAGTTTTACCAGCGGGTCCTCCACAGATACGCAGTATTTT. Translated: CASSFTSGSSTDTQYF.

This rearrangement joins TRBV6-2 or TRBV6-3 to TRBJ2-1, with D possibly matching TRBD2 (6 bases). V lost 4 bases and J 3 bases, leaving 13 bases between the germline ends. The germline V gene encodes CDR1 MNHEY and CDR2 SVGEGT. The CDR3 is 15 residues long. CDR3 DNA: TGTGCCAGCAGTTCTTCTCGGGACTTCTACAATGAGCAGTTCTTC. It translates to CASSSSRDFYNEQFF.

About this clone itself: In the same sample, other DNA sequences code for this CDR3. The V call is TRBV5-1, the J call TRBJ1-1, with 7 bases identical to TRBD1. The germline V gene has CDR1 SGHRS and CDR2 YFSETQ. This CDR3 region has 14 residues. The junction had 4 bases not matched to a gene; V was cut back by 3 bases and J by 2 bases. In DNA form, the CDR3 reads TGCGCCAGCAGCTCGGGACAGCCCAACACTGAAGCTTTCTTT. It specifies CASSSGQPNTEAFF.

The gene calls are TRBV3-1 (or the pseudogene TRBV3-2) and TRBJ1-6, with TRBD1 matching 7 bases. CDR3 length: 15 residues. Unmatched junction bases numbered 4, after V lost 2 bases and J lost 6 bases. Germline values: CDR1 LGHDT, CDR2 YNNKEL (reference sequence). CDR3 residues: CASSQRQGTNSPLHF. Written as DNA, the CDR3 is TGTGCCAGCAGCCAAAGACAGGGTACTAATTCACCCCTCCACTTT.

This clone was detected only once. The chain carries TRBV9 and TRBJ2-3; D possibly corresponds to TRBD2 (7 bases). Germline-derived CDR1 and CDR2 are SGDLS and YYNGEE. Trimming shortened V by 3 bases and J by 4 bases, and 12 bases separated the two germline ends. This CDR3 is built from 14 residues. The CDR3 here is CASSAGGLPDTQYF. The CDR3, as DNA: TGTGCCAGCAGCGCGGGGGGCCTGCCAGATACGCAGTATTTT.

The chain combines TRBV5-4 with TRBJ2-1; 10 nucleotides line up with TRBD1. Trimming cost V 4 bases and J 2 bases; bases outside gene matches: 3. The germline CDR1 and CDR2 sequences are SGHNT and YYREEE (reference sequence). CDR3 length: 15 amino acids. Here the CDR3 DNA reads TGTGCCAGCAGCCTTGGACAGGGGGCCTACAATGAGCAGTTCTTC. Translated: CASSLGQGAYNEQFF.

The V gene is TRBV7-2, the J gene TRBJ2-2; D perhaps matches TRBD1 (5 bases). The CDR3 length is 15 residues. Trimming shortened V by 2 bases and J by 1 base, and 8 bases separated the two germline ends. Germline V gene lookup returns CDR1 SGHTA and CDR2 FQGNSA. Written as DNA, the CDR3 is TGTGCCAGCAGCTTAATGGGGCGGAACACCGGGGAGCTGTTTTTT. Protein: CASSLMGRNTGELFF.

This clone was observed a few times. The same CDR3 also results from other DNA sequences found in this sample. The chain joins TRBV6-4 to TRBJ2-3; TRBD2 agrees at 7 bases. The V gene's germline CDR1 is MRHNA and CDR2 SNTAGT. V shed 6 bases and J 1 base; nucleotides not matched to a gene: 1. CDR3 size: 13 residues. The CDR3 here is CASSAGGTDTQYF. The CDR3, as DNA: TGTGCCAGCAGCGCGGGGGGCACAGATACGCAGTATTTT.

The CDR3 reads CASSQAPLAGVYEQYF. In nucleotides, the CDR3 is TGTGCCAGCAGCCAAGCGCCACTAGCGGGAGTTTACGAGCAGTACTTC. V usage is TRBV3-1 (or the pseudogene TRBV3-2) and J usage is TRBJ2-7; 11 bases are a match to TRBD2. V shed 1 base, J shed 4 bases, and the junction held 6 bases outside the gene matches. Germline assignment: CDR1 LGHDT and CDR2 YNNKEL (reference sequence). The CDR3 sequence is 16 residues long.

V gene TRBV2 combines with J gene TRBJ1-2; no clear D. The CDR3 loop spans 12 amino acids. Trimming took 2 bases from V and 11 from J, leaving 12 bases between them. CDR1 is SNHLY and CDR2 is FYNNEI in the germline V gene. The CDR3 loop is CASSEISDTYTF. As DNA, the CDR3 is TGTGCCAGCAGTGAAATAAGTGACACGTACACCTTC.

In this sample, this clone turned up a few times. J is TRBJ1-2 and V is TRBV19; 8 bases match TRBD1. This CDR3 region has 14 residues. Per germline, CDR1 LNHDA and CDR2 SQIVND (reference sequence). The ends lost 3 bases at V and 6 bases at J; junction bases unmatched: 6. CDR3 amino acids: CASSMGDRGHGYTF. In nucleotides, the CDR3 is TGTGCCAGTAGTATGGGAGACAGGGGTCATGGCTACACCTTC.

The J gene is TRBJ2-3, the V gene TRBV11-3; 7 bases are shared with TRBD2. Germline V gives CDR1 SGHNT, CDR2 YENEEA. With 5 bases clipped from V and 3 bases from J, the junction kept 8 bases outside the gene matches. This CDR3 region has 15 residues. CDR3 sequence (DNA): TGTGCCAGCAGCCGGCGGGGGACGTGGACAGATACGCAGTATTTT. Its translation: CASSRRGTWTDTQYF. Supplemented by reference TRBV11-3 and TRBJ2-3, the full variable domain reads EAGVVQSPRYKIIEKKQPVAFWCNPISGHNTLYWYLQNLGQGPELLIRYENEEAVDDSQLPKDRFSAERLKGVDSTLKIQPAELGDSAVYLCASSRRGTWTDTQYFGPGTRLTVL.

This clone was observed a handful of times. The rearrangement links TRBV4-1 to TRBJ2-5, with D possibly matching TRBD1 (5 bases). Germline CDR1 MGHRA, CDR2 YSYEKL. The CDR3 is 14 residues long. Deletions cut 4 bases from V and 1 base from J, with 10 bases between. The CDR3 sequence: CASSPRRGQETQYF. CDR3 coding DNA: TGCGCCAGCAGCCCCCGTAGGGGCCAAGAGACCCAGTACTTC.

This sequence joins TRBV9 and TRBJ1-2, with TRBD1 matching 12 bases. The J segment lost 8 bases and the V segment lost 3 bases, leaving 5 bases of the junction unmatched. Germline V CDR1 and CDR2: SGDLS, YYNGEE. The CDR3 is made up of 14 amino acids. The CDR3 region is CASSAGQGARGYTF. In DNA, the CDR3 is TGTGCCAGCAGCGCGGGACAGGGGGCAAGGGGCTACACCTTC. The complete variable domain, with remaining parts taken from reference TRBV9 and TRBJ1-2, reads DSGVTQTPKHLITATGQRVTLRCSPRSGDLSVYWYQQSLDQGLQFLIQYYNGEERAKGNILERFSAQQFPDLHSELNLSSLELGDSALYFCASSAGQGARGYTFGSGTRLTVV.

The chain joins TRBV15 to TRBJ2-5; D perhaps matches TRBD1 (5 bases). The CDR3 has 15 amino acids. Per germline, CDR1 LNHNV and CDR2 YYDKDF (reference sequence). V was pared by 0 bases and J by 1 base, with 9 bases between. CDR3 loop: CATSRDQGTQETQYF. DNA for the CDR3: TGTGCCACCAGCAGAGATCAGGGAACCCAAGAGACCCAGTACTTC. Full variable domain (outside the CDR3, taken from reference TRBV15 and TRBJ2-5): DAMVIQNPRYQVTQFGKPVTLSCSQTLNHNVMYWYQQKSSQAPKLLFHYYDKDFNNEADTPDNFQSRRPNTSFCFLDIRSPGLGDTAMYLCATSRDQGTQETQYFGPGTRLLVL.

This rearrangement joins TRBV6-6 to TRBJ1-1, with TRBD1 matching 7 bases. The CDR3 spans 16 residues. The germline V gene encodes CDR1 MNHNY and CDR2 SVGAGI (reference sequence). With V trimmed by 10 bases and J by 4 bases, 18 bases remained unmatched. The CDR3 protein is CATKSRTDRAATEAFF. DNA for the CDR3: TGTGCCACCAAATCGAGAACAGACAGGGCGGCCACTGAAGCTTTCTTT.

The genes are TRBV6-6 and TRBJ2-5; 8 positions agree with TRBD1. The CDR3 has 15 residues. Germline assignment: CDR1 MNHNY and CDR2 SVGAGI (reference sequence). V lost 5 bases and J lost 1; bases outside the gene matches: 6. The CDR3 DNA is TGTGCCAGCAGTCCCGGACAGGGAGCCCAAGAGACCCAGTACTTC. This translates into CASSPGQGAQETQYF.

The rearrangement links TRBV19 to TRBJ2-6, with 8 bases fitting TRBD1. In germline, CDR1 is LNHDA, CDR2 SQIVND (reference sequence). With V trimmed by 7 bases and J by 5 bases, 7 bases remained unmatched. The CDR3 has 15 residues. The CDR3 sequence: CASTQGAHRANVLTF. CDR3 bases: TGTGCCAGTACCCAGGGGGCCCATAGGGCCAACGTCCTGACTTTC.

The rearrangement links TRBV2 to TRBJ2-3, with D possibly being TRBD1 (5 bases). Per the germline V gene, CDR1 is SNHLY and CDR2 is FYNNEI. The V and J ends lost 4 bases and 4 bases respectively, with 9 bases between them. CDR3 length: 13 residues. The DNA of the CDR3 is TGTGCCAGCAGTGGGTGGGGCGCAGATACGCAGTATTTT. Its translation is CASSGWGADTQYF.